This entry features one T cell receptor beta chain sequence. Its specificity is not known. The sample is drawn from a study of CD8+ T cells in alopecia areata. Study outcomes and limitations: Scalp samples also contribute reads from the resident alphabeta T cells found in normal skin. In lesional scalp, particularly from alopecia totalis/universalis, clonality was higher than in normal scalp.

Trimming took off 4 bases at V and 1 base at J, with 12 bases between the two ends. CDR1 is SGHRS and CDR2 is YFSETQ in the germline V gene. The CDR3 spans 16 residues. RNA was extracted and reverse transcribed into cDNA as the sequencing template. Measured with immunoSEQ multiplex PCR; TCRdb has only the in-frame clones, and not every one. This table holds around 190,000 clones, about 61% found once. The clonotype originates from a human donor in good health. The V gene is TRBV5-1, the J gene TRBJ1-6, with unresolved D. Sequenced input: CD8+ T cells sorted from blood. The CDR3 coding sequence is TGCGCCAGCAGCCATGGGCATGTATCCTATAATTCACCCCTCCACTTT. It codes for CASSHGHVSYNSPLHF.